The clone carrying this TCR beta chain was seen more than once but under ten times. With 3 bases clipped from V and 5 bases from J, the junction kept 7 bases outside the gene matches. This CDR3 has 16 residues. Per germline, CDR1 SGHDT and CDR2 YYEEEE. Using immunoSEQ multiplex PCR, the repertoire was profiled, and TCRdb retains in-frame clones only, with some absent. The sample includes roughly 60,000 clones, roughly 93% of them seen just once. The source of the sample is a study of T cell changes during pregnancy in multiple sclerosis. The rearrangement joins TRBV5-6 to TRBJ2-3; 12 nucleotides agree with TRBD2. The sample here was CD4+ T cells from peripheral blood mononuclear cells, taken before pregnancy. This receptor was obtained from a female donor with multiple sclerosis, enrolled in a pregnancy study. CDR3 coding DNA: TGTGCCAGCAGCTCCGCCACTAGCGGGAGGATAGATACGCAGTATTTT. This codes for CASSSATSGRIDTQYF.